This T cell receptor (beta chain) was retrieved from a study of shared clonotypes between healthy human individuals. Notes on the study in general: Among donors, clonotype sharing was expected to be affected by sequencing depth.

Points on this clone: Its specificity is not known.

TCRdb's copy holds only in-frame clones and misses some; the assay was immunoSEQ multiplex PCR. The sample holds some 1,400,000 clones, roughly 95% seen once. The germline V gene encodes CDR1 MDHEN and CDR2 SYDVKM. The CDR3 totals 15 residues. V shed 6 bases and J shed 2 bases, with 17 bases lying between them. The specimen sequenced was naive CD4+ T cells sorted from blood. Subset here: CD45RA+ positively selected. This receptor was obtained from a man aged 25 to 45 in good health. The gene calls are TRBV28 and TRBJ2-7; the D gene could be TRBD1 or TRBD2 (6 bases each). For the CDR3, the DNA is TGTGCCAGCAGGAAGTCGACAGGAGGGGCCTACGAGCAGTACTTC. This gives the protein CASRKSTGGAYEQYF.